The present entry profiles one TCR beta chain with its context. The CDR3 has 14 residues. V gave up 3 bases and J gave up 6 bases; unmatched junction bases: 1. Germline assignment: CDR1 LNHNV and CDR2 YYDKDF (reference sequence). Repertoires were generated with immunoSEQ multiplex PCR, while TCRdb's copy carries only in-frame clones and drops some. The sample consists of approximately 38,000 clones, around four fifths of them appearing once. The data derive from a study of PD-L1 blockade in urothelial cancer. Study background: Of prior chemotherapy regimens, patients had received between 0 and 3. Researchers found blood samples held a median of approximately 150,000 T cells.

The TCR originated in a man aged 60 to 69 with urothelial cancer. This chain joins TRBV15 and TRBJ2-2, with 10 bases matching TRBD1. The sequencing used PBMCs, collected around atezolizumab (anti-PD-L1) treatment. The CDR3 loop reads CATSRDRGAGELFF. CDR3 bases: TGTGCCACCAGCAGGGACAGGGGGGCCGGGGAGCTGTTTTTT.